The following is a T cell receptor beta chain sequence with its context. This CDR3 comprises 16 residues. V lost 4 bases and J 5 bases, leaving 17 bases between the germline ends. CDR1 and CDR2 (germline): LGHDT, YNNKEL (reference sequence). This specimen comes from a study of blood T cell repertoires in COVID-19. Original handling: Quantification of nucleated cells was approximated via reference gene primer amplification. Clones were read by immunoSEQ multiplex PCR, and TCRdb kept only the in-frame ones, dropping some. The DNA was the basis for D and trimming; V, J and clone size are from that table. This table has roughly 170,000 clones, approximately 87% appearing once.

The clonotype comes from a man aged 70 or older with active or convalescent COVID-19. Sequencing input: peripheral blood. The rearrangement links TRBV3-1 (or the pseudogene TRBV3-2) to TRBJ2-2; a weak D match, TRBD2 (5 bases). The CDR3 region is CASSLTSMAGTGELFF. In nucleotides, the CDR3 is TGTGCCAGCAGCCTAACTTCCATGGCGGGTACCGGGGAGCTGTTTTTT.